What follows describes a single T cell receptor (beta chain). This entry comes from a study of T-cell memory formation after mild COVID-19. The authors produced TCR alpha and TCR beta cDNA libraries with sample barcodes and UMIs by 5'RACE using constant-segment primers. TCRdb re-derived calls from the 5' RACE reads in MiXCR, one entry per CDR3 protein. This sample has under 450,000 distinct CDR3 sequences, with over 13% found just once. This clonotype was sampled from a man younger than 35 who had mild COVID-19 (a few samples of this study predate the infection). Cell type and time point are not known. Sequences were obtained from PBMCs or a T cell subset sorted from them (not recorded which).

CDR3 in amino acids: CASSWDGELFF. CDR3 in DNA: TGTGCCAGCAGTTGGGACGGGGAGCTGTTTTTT. This sequence joins TRBV6-2 or TRBV6-3 and TRBJ2-2; D is ambiguous. Germline-derived CDR1 and CDR2 are MNHEY and SVGEGT. V shed 4 bases and J shed 7 bases, with 4 bases lying between them. This CDR3 spans 11 amino acids.